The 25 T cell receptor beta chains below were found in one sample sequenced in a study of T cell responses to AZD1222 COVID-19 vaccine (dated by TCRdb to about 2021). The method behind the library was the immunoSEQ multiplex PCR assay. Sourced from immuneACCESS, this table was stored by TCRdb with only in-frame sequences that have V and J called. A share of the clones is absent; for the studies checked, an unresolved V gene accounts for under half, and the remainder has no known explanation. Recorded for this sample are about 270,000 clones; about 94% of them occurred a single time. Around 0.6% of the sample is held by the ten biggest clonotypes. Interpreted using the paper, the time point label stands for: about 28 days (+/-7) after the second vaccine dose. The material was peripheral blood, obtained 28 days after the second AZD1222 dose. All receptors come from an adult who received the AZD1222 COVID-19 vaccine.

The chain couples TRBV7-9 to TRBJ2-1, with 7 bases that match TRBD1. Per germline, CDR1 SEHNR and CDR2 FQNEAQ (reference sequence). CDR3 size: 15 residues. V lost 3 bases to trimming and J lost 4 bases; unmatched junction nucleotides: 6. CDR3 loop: CASSFSGTAYNEQFF. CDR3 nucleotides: TGTGCCAGCAGCTTCTCCGGGACAGCATACAATGAGCAGTTCTTC. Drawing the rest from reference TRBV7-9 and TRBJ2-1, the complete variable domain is DTGVSQNPRHKITKRGQNVTFRCDPISEHNRLYWYRQTLGQGPEFLTYFQNEAQLEKSRLLSDRFSAERPKGSFSTLEIQRTEQGDSAMYLCASSFSGTAYNEQFFGPGTRLTVL.

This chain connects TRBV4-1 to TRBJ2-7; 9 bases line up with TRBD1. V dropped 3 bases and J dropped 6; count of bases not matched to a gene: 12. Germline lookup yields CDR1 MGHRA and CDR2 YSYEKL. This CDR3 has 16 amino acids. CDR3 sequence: CASSQIFGGQGPEQYF. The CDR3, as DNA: TGCGCCAGCAGCCAGATTTTTGGAGGACAGGGGCCCGAGCAGTACTTC.

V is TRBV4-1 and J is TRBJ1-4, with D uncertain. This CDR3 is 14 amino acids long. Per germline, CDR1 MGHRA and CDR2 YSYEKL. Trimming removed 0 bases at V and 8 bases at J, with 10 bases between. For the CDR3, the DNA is TGCGCCAGCAGCCAAGATAGATTTAACGAAAAACTGTTTTTT. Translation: CASSQDRFNEKLFF.

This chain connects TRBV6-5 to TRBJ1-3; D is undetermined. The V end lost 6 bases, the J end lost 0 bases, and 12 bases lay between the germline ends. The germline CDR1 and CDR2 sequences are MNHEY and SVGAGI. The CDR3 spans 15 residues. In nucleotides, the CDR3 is TGTGCCAGCAGCCGTCAGGAGAGCTCTGGAAACACCATATATTTT. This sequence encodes CASSRQESSGNTIYF.

CDR3 in DNA: TGCGCCAGCAGCTCCTCAAACGCTTACAATGAGCAGTTCTTC. Its protein is CASSSSNAYNEQFF. The chain uses TRBV5-1 and TRBJ2-1; D remains unclear. The CDR3 is 14 residues long. V lost 3 bases and J 4 bases, leaving 11 bases between the germline ends. The V gene's germline CDR1 is SGHRS and CDR2 YFSETQ.

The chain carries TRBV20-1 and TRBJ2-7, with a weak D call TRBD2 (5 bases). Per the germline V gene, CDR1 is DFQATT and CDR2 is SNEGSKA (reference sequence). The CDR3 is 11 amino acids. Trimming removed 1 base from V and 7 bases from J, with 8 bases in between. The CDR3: CSARGGKEQYF. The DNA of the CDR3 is TGCAGTGCTAGAGGAGGGAAAGAGCAGTACTTC.

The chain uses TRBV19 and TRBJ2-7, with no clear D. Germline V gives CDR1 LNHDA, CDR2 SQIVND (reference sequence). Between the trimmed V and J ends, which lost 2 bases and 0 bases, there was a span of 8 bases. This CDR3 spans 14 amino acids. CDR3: CASSIFGDSYEQYF. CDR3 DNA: TGTGCCAGTAGTATATTTGGCGACTCCTACGAGCAGTACTTC.

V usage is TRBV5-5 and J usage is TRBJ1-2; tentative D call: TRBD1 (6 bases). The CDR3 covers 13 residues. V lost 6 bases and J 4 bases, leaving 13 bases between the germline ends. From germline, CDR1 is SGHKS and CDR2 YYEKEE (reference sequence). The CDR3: CASIIQGSYGYTF. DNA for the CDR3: TGTGCCAGCATTATCCAGGGGTCCTATGGCTACACCTTC.

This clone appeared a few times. Written as DNA, the CDR3 is TGTGCCACTAACAGGGTGGACTATGGCTACACCTTC. Protein product: CATNRVDYGYTF. The chain combines TRBV19 with TRBJ1-2; maybe TRBD1 (6 bases). The V end was cut by 10 bases, the J end by 3 bases, with 12 bases between. The CDR3 consists of 12 residues. Germline assignment: CDR1 LNHDA and CDR2 SQIVND (reference sequence). Together with reference TRBV19 and TRBJ1-2, the CDR3 gives the full variable domain: DGGITQSPKYLFRKEGQNVTLSCEQNLNHDAMYWYRQDPGQGLRLIYYSQIVNDFQKGDIAEGYSVSREKKESFPLTVTSAQKNPTAFYLCATNRVDYGYTFGSGTRLTVV.

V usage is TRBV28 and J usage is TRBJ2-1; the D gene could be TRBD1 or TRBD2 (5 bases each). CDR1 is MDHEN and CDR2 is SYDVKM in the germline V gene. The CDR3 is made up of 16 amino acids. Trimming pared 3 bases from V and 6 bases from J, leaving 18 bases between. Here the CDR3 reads CASSFYRGPDSNEQFF. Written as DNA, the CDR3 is TGTGCCAGCAGTTTCTATCGGGGCCCCGATTCCAATGAGCAGTTCTTC.

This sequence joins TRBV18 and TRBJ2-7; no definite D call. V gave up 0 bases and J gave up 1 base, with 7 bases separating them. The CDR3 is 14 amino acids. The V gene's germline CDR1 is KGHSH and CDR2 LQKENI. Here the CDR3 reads CASSPPSVSYEQYF. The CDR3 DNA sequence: TGTGCCAGCTCACCACCCAGCGTTTCCTACGAGCAGTACTTC.

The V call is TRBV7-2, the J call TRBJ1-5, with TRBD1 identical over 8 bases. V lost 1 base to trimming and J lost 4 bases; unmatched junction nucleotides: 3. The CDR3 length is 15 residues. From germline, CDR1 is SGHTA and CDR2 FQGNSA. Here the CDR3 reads CASSLGGTGNQPQHF. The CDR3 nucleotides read TGTGCCAGCAGCTTAGGGGGGACAGGTAATCAGCCCCAGCATTTT.

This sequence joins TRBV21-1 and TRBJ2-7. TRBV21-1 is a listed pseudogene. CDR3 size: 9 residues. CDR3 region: CASSNEQYF. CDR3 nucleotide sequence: TGTGCCAGCAGCAACGAGCAGTACTTC.

The CDR3 coding sequence is TGTGCCAGCAGCTTCGACAGGGGATCGGGTGAAGCTTTCTTT. Its protein is CASSFDRGSGEAFF. The V and J genes are TRBV7-9 and TRBJ1-1, with 8 bases matching TRBD1. Germline V gene lookup returns CDR1 SEHNR and CDR2 FQNEAQ (reference sequence). This CDR3 is 14 amino acids long. The ends lost 3 bases at V and 7 bases at J; junction bases unmatched: 7.

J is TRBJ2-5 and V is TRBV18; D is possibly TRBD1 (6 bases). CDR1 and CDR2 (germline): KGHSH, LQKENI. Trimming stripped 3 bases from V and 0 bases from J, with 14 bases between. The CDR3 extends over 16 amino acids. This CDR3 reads CASSPSLGAYQETQYF. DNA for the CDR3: TGTGCCAGCTCACCCTCCCTGGGGGCCTACCAAGAGACCCAGTACTTC.

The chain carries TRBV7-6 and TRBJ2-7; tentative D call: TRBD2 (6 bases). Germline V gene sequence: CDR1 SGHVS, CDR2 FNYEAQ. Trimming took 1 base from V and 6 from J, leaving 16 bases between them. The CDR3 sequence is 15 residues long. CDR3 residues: CASSLEGPGDGEQYF. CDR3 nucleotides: TGTGCCAGCAGCTTAGAGGGCCCGGGGGATGGCGAGCAGTACTTC. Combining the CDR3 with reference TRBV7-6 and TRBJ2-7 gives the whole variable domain GAGVSQSPRYKVTKRGQDVALRCDPISGHVSLYWYRQALGQGPEFLTYFNYEAQQDKSGLPNDRFSAERPEGSISTLTIQRTEQRDSAMYRCASSLEGPGDGEQYFGPGTRLTVT.

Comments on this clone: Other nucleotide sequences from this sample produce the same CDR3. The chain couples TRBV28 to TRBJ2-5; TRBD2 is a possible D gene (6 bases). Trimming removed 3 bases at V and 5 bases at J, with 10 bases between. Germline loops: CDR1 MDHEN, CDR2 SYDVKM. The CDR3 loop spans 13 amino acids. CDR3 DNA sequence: TGTGCCAGCAGTTTGCCAGGGAGGGAGACCCAGTACTTC. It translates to CASSLPGRETQYF.

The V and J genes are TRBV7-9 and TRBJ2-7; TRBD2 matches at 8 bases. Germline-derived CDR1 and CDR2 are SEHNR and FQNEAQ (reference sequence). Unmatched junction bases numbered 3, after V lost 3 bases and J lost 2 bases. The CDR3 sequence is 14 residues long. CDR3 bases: TGTGCCAGCAGCTTTCCAGCGGGGGCCTACGAGCAGTACTTC. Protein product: CASSFPAGAYEQYF.

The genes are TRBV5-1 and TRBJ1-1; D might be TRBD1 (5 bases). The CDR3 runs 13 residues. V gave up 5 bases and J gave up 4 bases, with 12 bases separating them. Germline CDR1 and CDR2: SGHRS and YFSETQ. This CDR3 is CASRGEGTTEAFF. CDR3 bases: TGCGCCAGCAGGGGGGAGGGGACCACTGAAGCTTTCTTT.

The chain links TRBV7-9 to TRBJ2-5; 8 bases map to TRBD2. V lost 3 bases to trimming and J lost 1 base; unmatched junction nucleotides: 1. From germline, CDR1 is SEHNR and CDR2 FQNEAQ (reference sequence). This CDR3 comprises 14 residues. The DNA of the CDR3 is TGTGCCAGCAGCTTCACTAGCGGCCAAGAGACCCAGTACTTC. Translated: CASSFTSGQETQYF. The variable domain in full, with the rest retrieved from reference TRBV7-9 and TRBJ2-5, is DTGVSQNPRHKITKRGQNVTFRCDPISEHNRLYWYRQTLGQGPEFLTYFQNEAQLEKSRLLSDRFSAERPKGSFSTLEIQRTEQGDSAMYLCASSFTSGQETQYFGPGTRLLVL.

CDR3 in amino acids: CASSLRGAFTQETQYF. CDR3 nucleotides: TGTGCCAGCAGCCTCCGAGGGGCTTTTACCCAAGAGACCCAGTACTTC. The chain is built from TRBV3-1 (or the pseudogene TRBV3-2) and TRBJ2-5, with D perhaps matching TRBD1 or TRBD2 (5 bases each). CDR1 and CDR2 from the germline V gene are LGHDT and YNNKEL (reference sequence). The CDR3 runs to 16 residues. V lost 4 bases and J lost 1, with 16 bases in between.

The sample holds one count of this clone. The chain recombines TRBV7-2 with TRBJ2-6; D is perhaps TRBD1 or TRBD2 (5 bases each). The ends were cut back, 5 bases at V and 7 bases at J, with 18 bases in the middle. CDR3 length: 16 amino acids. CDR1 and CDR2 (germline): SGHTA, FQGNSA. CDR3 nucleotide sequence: TGTGCCAGCAGCCCCCGGTTGGTTCGGGACGCCAACGTCCTGACTTTC. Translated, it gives CASSPRLVRDANVLTF.

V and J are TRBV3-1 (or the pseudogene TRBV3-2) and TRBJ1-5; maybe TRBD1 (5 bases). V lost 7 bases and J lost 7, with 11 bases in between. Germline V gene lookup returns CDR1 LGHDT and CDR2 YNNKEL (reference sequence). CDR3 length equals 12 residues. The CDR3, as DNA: TGTGCCAGCACCCTTTGGGGCCAGCCCCAGCATTTT. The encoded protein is CASTLWGQPQHF.

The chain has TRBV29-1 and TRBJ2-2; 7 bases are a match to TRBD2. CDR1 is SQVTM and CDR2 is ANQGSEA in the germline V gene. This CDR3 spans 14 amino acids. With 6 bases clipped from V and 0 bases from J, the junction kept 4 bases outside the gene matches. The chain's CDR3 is CSVSTSANTGELFF. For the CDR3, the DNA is TGCAGCGTCTCCACTAGCGCGAACACCGGGGAGCTGTTTTTT.

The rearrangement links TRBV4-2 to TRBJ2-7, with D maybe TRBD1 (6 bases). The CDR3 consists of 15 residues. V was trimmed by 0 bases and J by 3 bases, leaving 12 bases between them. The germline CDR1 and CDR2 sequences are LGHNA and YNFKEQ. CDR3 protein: CASSQDQGRGYEQYF. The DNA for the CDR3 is TGTGCCAGCAGCCAAGATCAGGGCAGGGGCTACGAGCAGTACTTC.